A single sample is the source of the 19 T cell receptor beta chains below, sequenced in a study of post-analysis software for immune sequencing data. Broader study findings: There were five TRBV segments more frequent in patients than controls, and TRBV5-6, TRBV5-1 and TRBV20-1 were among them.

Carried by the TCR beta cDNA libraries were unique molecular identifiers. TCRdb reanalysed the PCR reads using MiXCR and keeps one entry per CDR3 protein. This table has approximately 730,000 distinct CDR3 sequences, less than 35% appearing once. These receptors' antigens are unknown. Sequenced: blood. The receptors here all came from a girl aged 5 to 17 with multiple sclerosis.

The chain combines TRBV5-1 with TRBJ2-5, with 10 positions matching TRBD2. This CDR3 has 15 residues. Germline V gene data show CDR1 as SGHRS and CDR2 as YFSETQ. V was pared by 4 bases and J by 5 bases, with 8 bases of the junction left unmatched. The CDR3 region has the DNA TGCGCCAGCAGCCCAACTAGCGGGACGGGGGAGACCCAGTACTTC. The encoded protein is CASSPTSGTGETQYF.

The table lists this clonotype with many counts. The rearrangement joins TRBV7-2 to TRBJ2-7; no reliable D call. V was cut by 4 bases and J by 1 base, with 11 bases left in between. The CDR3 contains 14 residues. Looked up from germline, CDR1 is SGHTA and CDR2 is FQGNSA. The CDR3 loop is CASSSRYSSYEQYF. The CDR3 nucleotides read TGTGCCAGCAGCTCCAGGTATTCTTCCTACGAGCAGTACTTC. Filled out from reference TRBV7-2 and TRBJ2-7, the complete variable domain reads GAGVSQSPSNKVTEKGKDVELRCDPISGHTALYWYRQSLGQGLEFLIYFQGNSAPDKSGLPSDRFSAERTGGSVSTLTIQRTQQEDSAVYLCASSSRYSSYEQYFGPGTRLTVT.

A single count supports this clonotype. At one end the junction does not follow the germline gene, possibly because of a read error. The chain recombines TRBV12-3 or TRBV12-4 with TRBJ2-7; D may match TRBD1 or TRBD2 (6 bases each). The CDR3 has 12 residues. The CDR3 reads CASGFLSGAQYF. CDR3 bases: TGTGCCAGCGGTTTTCTCTCGGGGGCCCAGTACTTC.

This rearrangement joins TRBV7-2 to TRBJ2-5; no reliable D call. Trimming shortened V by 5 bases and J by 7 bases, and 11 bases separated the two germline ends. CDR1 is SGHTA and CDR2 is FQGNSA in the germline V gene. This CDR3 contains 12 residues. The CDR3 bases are TGTGCCAGCAGCCAGGAGATCGGGACCCAGTACTTC. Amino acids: CASSQEIGTQYF.

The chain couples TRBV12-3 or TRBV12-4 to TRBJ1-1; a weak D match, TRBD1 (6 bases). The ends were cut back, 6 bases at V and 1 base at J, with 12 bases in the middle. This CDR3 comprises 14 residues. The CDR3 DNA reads TGTGCCAGCAGGCAACCGACAGGGAACACTGAAGCTTTCTTT. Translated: CASRQPTGNTEAFF.

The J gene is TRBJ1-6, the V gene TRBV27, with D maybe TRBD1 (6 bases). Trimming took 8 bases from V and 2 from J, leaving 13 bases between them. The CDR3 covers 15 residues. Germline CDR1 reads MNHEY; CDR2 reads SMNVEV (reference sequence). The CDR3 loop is CASQDRLAYNSPLHF. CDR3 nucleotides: TGTGCCAGCCAAGACAGGCTCGCCTATAATTCACCCCTCCACTTT.

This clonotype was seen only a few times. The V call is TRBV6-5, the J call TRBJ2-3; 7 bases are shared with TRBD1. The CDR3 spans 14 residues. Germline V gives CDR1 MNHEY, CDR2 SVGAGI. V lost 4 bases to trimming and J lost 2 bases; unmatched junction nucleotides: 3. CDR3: CASSWTGNTDTQYF. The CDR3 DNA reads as TGTGCCAGCAGTTGGACAGGAAACACAGATACGCAGTATTTT.

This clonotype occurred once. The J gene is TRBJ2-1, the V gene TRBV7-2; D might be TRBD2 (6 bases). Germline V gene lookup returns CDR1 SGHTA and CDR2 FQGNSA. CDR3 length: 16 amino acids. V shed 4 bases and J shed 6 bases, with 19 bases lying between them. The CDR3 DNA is TGTGCCAGCAGCTCCCTGTGGGGGGAGTCGGGCAATGAGCAGTTCTTC. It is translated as CASSSLWGESGNEQFF.

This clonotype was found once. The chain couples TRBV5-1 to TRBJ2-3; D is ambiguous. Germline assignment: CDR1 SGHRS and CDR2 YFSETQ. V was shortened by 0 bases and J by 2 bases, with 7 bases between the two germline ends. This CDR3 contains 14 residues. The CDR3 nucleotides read TGCGCCAGCAGCTTGGGGGTCGCCACAGATACGCAGTATTTT. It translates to CASSLGVATDTQYF.

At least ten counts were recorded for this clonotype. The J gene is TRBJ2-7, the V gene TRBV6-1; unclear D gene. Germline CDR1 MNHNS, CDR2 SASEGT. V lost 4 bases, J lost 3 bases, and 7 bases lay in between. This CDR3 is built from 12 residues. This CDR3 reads CASSATSYEQYF. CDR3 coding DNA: TGTGCCAGCAGTGCCACAAGCTACGAGCAGTACTTC.

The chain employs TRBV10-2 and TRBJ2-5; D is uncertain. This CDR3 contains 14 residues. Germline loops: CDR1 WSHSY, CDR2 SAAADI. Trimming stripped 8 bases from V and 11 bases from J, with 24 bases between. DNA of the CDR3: TGCGCCAGCTCACTACTCAACCCTTCCTACAAGCAGTACTTC. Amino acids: CASSLLNPSYKQYF.

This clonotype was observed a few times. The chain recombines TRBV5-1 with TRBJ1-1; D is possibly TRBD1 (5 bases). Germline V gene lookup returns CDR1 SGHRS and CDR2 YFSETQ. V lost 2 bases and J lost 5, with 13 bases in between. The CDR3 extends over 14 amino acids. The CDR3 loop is CASSLFQGGTEAFF. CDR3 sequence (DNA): TGCGCCAGCAGCTTATTCCAGGGCGGGACTGAAGCTTTCTTT.

The CDR3: CSARFSGGNYSNQPQHF. The CDR3 region has the DNA TGCAGTGCTAGGTTTTCGGGCGGAAATTATAGCAATCAGCCCCAGCATTTT. The chain joins TRBV20-1 to TRBJ1-5; D gene unclear. The CDR3 totals 17 residues. V was trimmed by 3 bases and J by 0 bases, leaving 18 bases between them. Germline V gene sequence: CDR1 DFQATT, CDR2 SNEGSKA (reference sequence).

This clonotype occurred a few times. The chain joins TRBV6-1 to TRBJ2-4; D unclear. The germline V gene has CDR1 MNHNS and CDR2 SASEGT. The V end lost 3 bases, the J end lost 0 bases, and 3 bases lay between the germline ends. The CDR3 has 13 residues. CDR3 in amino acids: CASSEIAKNIQYF. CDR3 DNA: TGTGCCAGCAGTGAGATAGCCAAAAACATTCAGTACTTC.

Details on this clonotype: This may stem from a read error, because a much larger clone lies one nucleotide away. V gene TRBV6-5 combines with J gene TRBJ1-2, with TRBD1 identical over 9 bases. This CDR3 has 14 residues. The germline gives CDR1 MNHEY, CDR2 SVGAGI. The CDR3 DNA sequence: TGTGCCAGCAGACGGGACAGGGTCAACGGGGGCTGCACCTTC. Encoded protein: CASRRDRVNGGCTF.

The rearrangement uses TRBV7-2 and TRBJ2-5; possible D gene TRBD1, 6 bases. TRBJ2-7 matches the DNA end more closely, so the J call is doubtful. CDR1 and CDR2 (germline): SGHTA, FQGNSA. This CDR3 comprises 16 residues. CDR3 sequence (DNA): TGTGCCAGCAGCCCCTATCCGACAGGCGCGCTCTACGAGCAGTACTTC. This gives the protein CASSPYPTGALYEQYF.

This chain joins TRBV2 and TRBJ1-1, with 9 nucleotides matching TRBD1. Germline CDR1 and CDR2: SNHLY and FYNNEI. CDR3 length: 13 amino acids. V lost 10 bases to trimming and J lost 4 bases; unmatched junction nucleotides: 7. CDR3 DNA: TGTGCCACAACGAGGACAGGGGCCACTGAAGCTTTCTTT. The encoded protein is CATTRTGATEAFF.

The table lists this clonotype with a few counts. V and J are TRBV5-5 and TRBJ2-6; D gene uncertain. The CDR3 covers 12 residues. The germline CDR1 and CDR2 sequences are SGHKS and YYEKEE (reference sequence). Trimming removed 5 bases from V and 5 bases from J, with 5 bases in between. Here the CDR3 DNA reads TGTGCCAGCAGGGCCTGGGCCAACGTCCTGACTTTC. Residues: CASRAWANVLTF.

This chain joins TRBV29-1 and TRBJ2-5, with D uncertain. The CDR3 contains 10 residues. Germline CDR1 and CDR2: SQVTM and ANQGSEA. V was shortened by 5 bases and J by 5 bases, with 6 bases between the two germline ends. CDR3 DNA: TGCAGCGTTCGCCTGGAGACCCAGTACTTC. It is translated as CSVRLETQYF. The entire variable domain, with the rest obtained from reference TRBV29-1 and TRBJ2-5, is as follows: SAVISQKPSRDICQRGTSLTIQCQVDSQVTMMFWYRQQPGQSLTLIATANQGSEATYESGFVIDKFPISRPNLTFSTLTVSNMSPEDSSIYLCSVRLETQYFGPGTRLLVL.